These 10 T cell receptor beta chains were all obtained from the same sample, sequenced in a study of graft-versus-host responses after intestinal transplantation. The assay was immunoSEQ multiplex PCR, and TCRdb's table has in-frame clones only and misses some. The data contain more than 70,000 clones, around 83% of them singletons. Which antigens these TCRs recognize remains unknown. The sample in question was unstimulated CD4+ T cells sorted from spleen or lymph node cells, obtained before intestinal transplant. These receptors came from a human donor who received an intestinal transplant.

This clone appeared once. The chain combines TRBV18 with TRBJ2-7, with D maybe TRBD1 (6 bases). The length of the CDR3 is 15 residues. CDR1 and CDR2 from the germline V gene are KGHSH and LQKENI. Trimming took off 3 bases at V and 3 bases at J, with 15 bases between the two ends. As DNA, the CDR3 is TGTGCCAGCTCACCGACGGACGACAGGCGCTACGAGCAGTACTTC. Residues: CASSPTDDRRYEQYF.

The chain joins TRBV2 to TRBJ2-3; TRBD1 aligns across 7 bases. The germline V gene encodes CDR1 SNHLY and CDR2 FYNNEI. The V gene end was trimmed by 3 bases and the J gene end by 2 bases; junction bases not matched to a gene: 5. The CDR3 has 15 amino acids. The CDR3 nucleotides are TGTGCCAGCAGTGACCCAGGGGGTATCACAGATACGCAGTATTTT. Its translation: CASSDPGGITDTQYF.

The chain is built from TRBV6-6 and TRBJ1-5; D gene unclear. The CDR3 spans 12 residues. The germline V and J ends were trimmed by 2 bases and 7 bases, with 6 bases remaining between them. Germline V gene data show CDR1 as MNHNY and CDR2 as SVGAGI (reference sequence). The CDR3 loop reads CASSYESQPQHF. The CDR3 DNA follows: TGTGCCAGCAGTTACGAAAGCCAGCCCCAGCATTTT.

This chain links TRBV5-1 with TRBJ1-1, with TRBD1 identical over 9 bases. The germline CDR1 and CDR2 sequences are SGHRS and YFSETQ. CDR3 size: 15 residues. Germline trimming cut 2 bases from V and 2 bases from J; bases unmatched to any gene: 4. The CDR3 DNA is TGCGCCAGCAGCTTTTCGGACAGGGGCAACACTGAAGCTTTCTTT. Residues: CASSFSDRGNTEAFF. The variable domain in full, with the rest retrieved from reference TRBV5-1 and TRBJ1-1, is KAGVTQTPRYLIKTRGQQVTLSCSPISGHRSVSWYQQTPGQGLQFLFEYFSETQRNKGNFPGRFSGRQFSNSRSEMNVSTLELGDSALYLCASSFSDRGNTEAFFGQGTRLTVV.

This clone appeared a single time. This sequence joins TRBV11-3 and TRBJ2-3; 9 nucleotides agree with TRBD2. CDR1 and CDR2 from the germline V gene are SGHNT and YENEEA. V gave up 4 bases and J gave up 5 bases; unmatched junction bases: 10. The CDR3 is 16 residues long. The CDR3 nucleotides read TGTGCCAGCAGCTCCCAGGCGGGGGGGGCGGGAGATACGCAGTATTTT. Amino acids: CASSSQAGGAGDTQYF.

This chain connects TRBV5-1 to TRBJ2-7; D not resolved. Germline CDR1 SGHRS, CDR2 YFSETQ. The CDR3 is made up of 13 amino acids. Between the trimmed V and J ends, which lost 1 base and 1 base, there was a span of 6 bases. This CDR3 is CASSLLPSYEQYF. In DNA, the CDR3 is TGCGCCAGCAGCTTGCTTCCGTCCTACGAGCAGTACTTC.

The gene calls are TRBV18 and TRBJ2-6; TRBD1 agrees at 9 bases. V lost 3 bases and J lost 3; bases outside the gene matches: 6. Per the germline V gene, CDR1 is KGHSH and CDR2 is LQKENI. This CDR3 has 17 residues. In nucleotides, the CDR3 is TGTGCCAGCTCACCGACAGGGGGGGCCTATGGGGCCAACGTCCTGACTTTC. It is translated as CASSPTGGAYGANVLTF.

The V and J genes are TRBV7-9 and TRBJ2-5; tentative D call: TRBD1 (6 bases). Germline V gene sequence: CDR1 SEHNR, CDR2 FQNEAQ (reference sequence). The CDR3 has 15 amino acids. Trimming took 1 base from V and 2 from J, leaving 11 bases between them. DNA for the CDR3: TGTGCCAGCAGCTTAGTGGGACATGTACAAGAGACCCAGTACTTC. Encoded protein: CASSLVGHVQETQYF.

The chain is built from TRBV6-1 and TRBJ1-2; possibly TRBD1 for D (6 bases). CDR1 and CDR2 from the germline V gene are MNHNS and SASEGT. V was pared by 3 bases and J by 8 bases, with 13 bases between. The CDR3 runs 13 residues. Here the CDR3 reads CASSDRGRSGYTF. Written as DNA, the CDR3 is TGTGCCAGCAGTGACAGGGGAAGATCGGGCTACACCTTC.

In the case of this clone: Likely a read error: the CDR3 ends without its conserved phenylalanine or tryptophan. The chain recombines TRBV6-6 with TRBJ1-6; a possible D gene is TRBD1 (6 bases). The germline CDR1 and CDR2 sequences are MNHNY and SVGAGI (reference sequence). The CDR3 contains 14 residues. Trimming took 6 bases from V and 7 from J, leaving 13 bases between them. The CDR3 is CASSPGQTNSPLHL. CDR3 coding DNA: TGTGCCAGCAGCCCCGGACAGACAAATTCACCCCTCCACTTG.